The 26 T cell receptor beta chains below were found in one sample sequenced in a study of T cells of healthy individuals. TCRdb re-called the 5' RACE reads with MiXCR, one entry per CDR3 protein. The sample lists about 96,000 distinct CDR3 sequences, roughly 15% occurring once. These receptors came from a human donor in good health.

This chain links TRBV7-9 with TRBJ2-5, with D perhaps TRBD1 (6 bases). The ends were cut back, 7 bases at V and 2 bases at J, with 14 bases in the middle. The germline CDR1 and CDR2 sequences are SEHNR and FQNEAQ (reference sequence). This CDR3 spans 14 amino acids. This CDR3 is CASTFDGQQETQYF. The DNA for the CDR3 is TGTGCCAGCACCTTTGATGGACAGCAAGAGACCCAGTACTTC.

The J gene is TRBJ1-5, the V gene TRBV6-5; D gene ambiguous. The germline V and J ends were trimmed by 4 bases and 0 bases, with 4 bases remaining between them. The CDR3 consists of 13 residues. The germline gives CDR1 MNHEY, CDR2 SVGAGI. The CDR3 DNA reads as TGTGCCAGCAGTTGGGGTAGCAATCAGCCCCAGCATTTT. It yields the protein CASSWGSNQPQHF.

This clonotype was picked up many times. The genes are TRBV29-1 and TRBJ2-3, with 7 bases lining up with TRBD2. Germline values: CDR1 SQVTM, CDR2 ANQGSEA. The trim removed 6 bases at V and 1 base at J, leaving 7 bases unmatched. The CDR3 length is 14 residues. CDR3 bases: TGCAGCGTCGCTAGCGGAGGGGGCACAGATACGCAGTATTTT. Translated, it gives CSVASGGGTDTQYF.

The V gene is TRBV27, the J gene TRBJ1-1, with TRBD1 matching 8 bases. V was clipped by 4 bases and J by 8 bases; unmatched bases: 6. CDR1 and CDR2 (germline): MNHEY, SMNVEV (reference sequence). This CDR3 is built from 13 residues. Here the CDR3 reads CASSSFRDREAFF. DNA of the CDR3: TGTGCCAGCAGTTCTTTCCGGGACAGGGAAGCTTTCTTT.

The rearrangement uses TRBV28 and TRBJ2-2, with D tentatively TRBD2 (5 bases). The CDR3 runs to 14 residues. Trimming removed 6 bases from V and 1 base from J, with 9 bases in between. The germline V gene encodes CDR1 MDHEN and CDR2 SYDVKM. CDR3 DNA: TGTGCCAGCAGCCAAGGAGGGAACACCGGGGAGCTGTTTTTT. It is translated as CASSQGGNTGELFF.

This clonotype was counted between two and nine times. The gene calls are TRBV3-1 and TRBJ1-2; TRBD1 matches 7 bases. The CDR3 has 15 amino acids. The J segment lost 7 bases and the V segment lost 0 bases, leaving 8 bases of the junction unmatched. CDR1 and CDR2 (germline): LGHDT, YNNKEL (reference sequence). CDR3 sequence reads: CASSQDMAGGLGYTF. The CDR3 region has the DNA TGTGCCAGCAGCCAAGATATGGCAGGGGGGCTTGGCTACACCTTC.

This clonotype was recorded a few times. The V and J genes are TRBV27 and TRBJ2-2; D call uncertain. V shed 3 bases and J shed 4 bases, with 6 bases lying between them. This CDR3 is built from 13 residues. Per germline, CDR1 MNHEY and CDR2 SMNVEV (reference sequence). The CDR3 reads CASSLRPTGELFF. The CDR3 bases are TGTGCCAGCAGTTTGAGGCCCACCGGGGAGCTGTTTTTT.

The rearrangement links TRBV28 to TRBJ2-7; 8 nucleotides align to TRBD1. J was trimmed by 2 bases and V by 6 bases; bases with no gene match: 3. The CDR3 is 13 residues long. In germline, CDR1 is MDHEN, CDR2 SYDVKM. CDR3 in amino acids: CASRDRGTYEQYF. The DNA of the CDR3 is TGTGCCAGCAGAGACAGGGGAACCTACGAGCAGTACTTC.

Notes on this clonotype: Mismatch with germline at one junction end may stem from a read error. The CDR3 protein is CSAIPPWSAQNF. The CDR3 DNA follows: TGCAGTGCTATCCCCCCCTGGTCGGCACAGAACTTC. The rearrangement joins TRBV20-1 to TRBJ1-2, with D uncertain. The CDR3 covers 12 residues. Germline lookup yields CDR1 DFQATT and CDR2 SNEGSKA (reference sequence).

V usage is TRBV20-1 and J usage is TRBJ1-6; weak D call: TRBD1 (5 bases). CDR1 is DFQATT, CDR2 SNEGSKA, per germline (reference sequence). The CDR3 consists of 12 residues. CDR3 bases: TGCGCGGGGACTACTCATAATTCACCCCTCCACTTT. It encodes CAGTTHNSPLHF.

V is TRBV5-5 and J is TRBJ2-1, with 9 bases fitting TRBD2. Unmatched junction bases numbered 12, after V lost 4 bases and J lost 7 bases. This CDR3 contains 16 residues. Germline V gene data show CDR1 as SGHKS and CDR2 as YYEKEE (reference sequence). The CDR3 DNA reads TGTGCCAGCAGCCGCAACGGACTAGCGTTCATGAATGAGCAGTTCTTC. Residues: CASSRNGLAFMNEQFF.

The table lists this clonotype with many counts. The chain recombines TRBV5-6 with TRBJ2-5; 12 nucleotides align to TRBD2. CDR1 and CDR2 (germline): SGHDT, YYEEEE. The CDR3 covers 18 residues. J was trimmed by 2 bases and V by 0 bases; bases with no gene match: 8. CDR3 DNA sequence: TGTGCCAGCAGCTTGGTGGGACTAGCGGGCCGGGAGCAAGAGACCCAGTACTTC. As protein: CASSLVGLAGREQETQYF.

This clonotype was detected many times. V and J are TRBV7-2 and TRBJ2-7; 7 bases agree with TRBD2. The germline V gene encodes CDR1 SGHTA and CDR2 FQGNSA. The CDR3 sequence is 16 residues long. V was clipped by 2 bases and J by 3 bases; unmatched bases: 10. The CDR3 coding sequence is TGTGCCAGCAGCTTAAGGCCAAGCGGGGCAAACTACGAGCAGTACTTC. It encodes CASSLRPSGANYEQYF.

This rearrangement joins TRBV10-3 to TRBJ2-1, with a weak D call TRBD1 (5 bases). The V and J ends lost 5 bases and 5 bases respectively, with 10 bases between them. The germline CDR1 and CDR2 sequences are ENHRY and SYGVKD. This CDR3 contains 13 residues. The CDR3 spells CAISFDRHNEQFF. The CDR3, as DNA: TGTGCCATCAGTTTCGACAGACACAATGAGCAGTTCTTC.

The chain recombines TRBV5-5 with TRBJ1-5; no clear D. CDR1 is SGHKS, CDR2 YYEKEE, per germline (reference sequence). CDR3 length equals 13 residues. V lost 2 bases and J lost 6, with 9 bases in between. The CDR3 region is CASSLWGSQPQHF. CDR3 sequence (DNA): TGTGCCAGCAGCTTATGGGGAAGTCAGCCCCAGCATTTT.

This clonotype has just a few counts. The chain employs TRBV28 and TRBJ2-7, with D possibly TRBD1 on 6 matching bases. Germline CDR1 and CDR2: MDHEN and SYDVKM. The CDR3 consists of 13 residues. The germline V and J ends were trimmed by 2 bases and 4 bases, with 9 bases remaining between them. The CDR3, as DNA: TGTGCCAGCAGTTTAGGGGACACTTACGAGCAGTACTTC. Its translation is CASSLGDTYEQYF. Looking up the rest from reference TRBV28 and TRBJ2-7 gives the full variable domain: DVKVTQSSRYLVKRTGEKVFLECVQDMDHENMFWYRQDPGLGLRLIYFSYDVKMKEKGDIPEGYSVSREKKERFSLILESASTNQTSMYLCASSLGDTYEQYFGPGTRLTVT.

This rearrangement joins TRBV6-5 to TRBJ2-5; 9 bases match TRBD1. This CDR3 region has 15 residues. Germline CDR1 MNHEY, CDR2 SVGAGI. After removal of 1 base from V and 3 bases from J, the junction contained 3 bases not matched to a gene. This CDR3 is CASSYLGTGKETQYF. DNA for the CDR3: TGTGCCAGCAGTTACTTGGGGACAGGGAAAGAGACCCAGTACTTC.

This chain connects TRBV7-9 to TRBJ1-6, with 8 bases fitting TRBD1. V dropped 2 bases and J dropped 9; count of bases not matched to a gene: 6. CDR3 size: 15 residues. The V gene's germline CDR1 is SEHNR and CDR2 FQNEAQ (reference sequence). CDR3 coding DNA: TGTGCCAGCAGCTTACGAGGTGACAGGGGTTCACCCCTCCACTTT. Protein product: CASSLRGDRGSPLHF.

The chain carries TRBV7-9 and TRBJ1-1, with TRBD1 as a possible D gene (6 bases). CDR3 length equals 11 residues. From germline, CDR1 is SEHNR and CDR2 FQNEAQ (reference sequence). Trimming pared 5 bases from V and 8 bases from J, leaving 9 bases between. In DNA, the CDR3 is TGTGCCAGCAGCACACAGGGAGAAGCTTTCTTT. Encoded protein: CASSTQGEAFF. The full variable domain, with the rest looked up from reference TRBV7-9 and TRBJ1-1, is DTGVSQNPRHKITKRGQNVTFRCDPISEHNRLYWYRQTLGQGPEFLTYFQNEAQLEKSRLLSDRFSAERPKGSFSTLEIQRTEQGDSAMYLCASSTQGEAFFGQGTRLTVV.

This chain joins TRBV11-1 and TRBJ2-1, with 8 bases identical to TRBD2. Germline values: CDR1 SGHAT, CDR2 FQDESV (reference sequence). CDR3 length equals 15 residues. Trimming cost V 6 bases and J 3 bases; bases outside gene matches: 7. This CDR3 is CASSLHGGGYNEQFF. DNA for the CDR3: TGTGCCAGCAGTTTGCACGGGGGGGGCTACAATGAGCAGTTCTTC.

V usage is TRBV28 and J usage is TRBJ2-5; the match to TRBD2 covers 9 bases. In germline, CDR1 is MDHEN, CDR2 SYDVKM. The junction had 5 bases not matched to a gene; V was cut back by 4 bases and J by 5 bases. The CDR3 has 14 residues. The CDR3 DNA is TGTGCCAGCAGTTCTAGCGGGGCTCGTGAGACCCAGTACTTC. This gives the protein CASSSSGARETQYF.

This clonotype was seen a few times. The chain recombines TRBV15 with TRBJ1-4, with unresolved D. The length of the CDR3 is 15 residues. The V gene's germline CDR1 is LNHNV and CDR2 YYDKDF (reference sequence). V gave up 3 bases and J gave up 0 bases, with 8 bases separating them. CDR3 region: CATSRSQATNEKLFF. CDR3 DNA sequence: TGTGCCACCAGCAGGTCACAAGCAACTAATGAAAAACTGTTTTTT.

V is TRBV20-1 and J is TRBJ2-2; a weak D match, TRBD2 (6 bases). The germline CDR1 and CDR2 sequences are DFQATT and SNEGSKA (reference sequence). This CDR3 is built from 15 residues. V lost 0 bases and J 0 bases, leaving 8 bases between the germline ends. The CDR3 here is CSARDRGTNTGELFF. As DNA, the CDR3 is TGCAGTGCTAGAGATCGCGGGACGAACACCGGGGAGCTGTTTTTT.

The J gene is TRBJ1-5, the V gene TRBV12-3 or TRBV12-4; a possible D gene is TRBD1 (6 bases). Trimming removed 2 bases at V and 3 bases at J, with 8 bases between. The CDR3 is made up of 14 amino acids. The CDR3 DNA reads as TGTGCCAGCAGTTTAAGGGGGTTCAATCAGCCCCAGCATTTT. Translation: CASSLRGFNQPQHF.

V gene TRBV6-1 combines with J gene TRBJ2-7; no clear D. Germline V lookup: CDR1 MNHNS, CDR2 SASEGT. The CDR3 is made up of 14 amino acids. V lost 2 bases to trimming and J lost 0 bases, with 8 bases between them. The CDR3 nucleotides are TGTGCCAGCAGTGAACCATCTAGCTCCTACGAGCAGTACTTC. This sequence encodes CASSEPSSSYEQYF.

This clonotype was seen many times. This chain uses TRBV12-3 or TRBV12-4 with TRBJ1-2; TRBD1 aligns across 10 bases. V lost 5 bases, J lost 8 bases, and 5 bases stayed unmatched. The CDR3 is 13 amino acids. The CDR3 region is CASSDRGHWGYTF. The CDR3 nucleotides are TGTGCCAGCAGTGACAGGGGGCATTGGGGCTACACCTTC.